This T cell receptor beta chain was sequenced for a study of OX40 agonist ivuxolimab in advanced cancers. A remark on this clone: The antigen remains unidentified.

Study-level results: No determination was made of the antigen specificity of the expanded peripheral T cells. More expanded clones were found, on average, in CD8+ than in CD4+ T cells. Clones of CD4+ and CD8+ blood T cells grew by week 6 at doses of 0.1 to 3.0 mg/kg. Near-lowest levels of clonal expansion characterized partial responders at 0.1-3.0 mg/kg.

Sequenced by immunoSEQ multiplex PCR; TCRdb stores in-frame clones only, minus some. The sample comprises almost 65,000 clones, 65% to 90% of which are singletons, and approximately 0.64% rests with the top ten. The source was CD4+ or CD8+ T cells sorted from blood, collected in a trial of the OX40 agonist ivuxolimab. The sequence was obtained from an adult with an advanced solid tumor such as melanoma, head and neck, liver or kidney cancer.

CDR3 in DNA: TGTGCCATCAGTGGGGGACTAGCGGGGACGACAGATACGCAGTATTTT. Translation: CAISGGLAGTTDTQYF. The chain employs TRBV10-3 and TRBJ2-3, with 13 bases identical to TRBD2. The ends lost 4 bases at V and 3 bases at J; junction bases unmatched: 4. The germline CDR1 and CDR2 sequences are ENHRY and SYGVKD. The CDR3 length is 16 residues.